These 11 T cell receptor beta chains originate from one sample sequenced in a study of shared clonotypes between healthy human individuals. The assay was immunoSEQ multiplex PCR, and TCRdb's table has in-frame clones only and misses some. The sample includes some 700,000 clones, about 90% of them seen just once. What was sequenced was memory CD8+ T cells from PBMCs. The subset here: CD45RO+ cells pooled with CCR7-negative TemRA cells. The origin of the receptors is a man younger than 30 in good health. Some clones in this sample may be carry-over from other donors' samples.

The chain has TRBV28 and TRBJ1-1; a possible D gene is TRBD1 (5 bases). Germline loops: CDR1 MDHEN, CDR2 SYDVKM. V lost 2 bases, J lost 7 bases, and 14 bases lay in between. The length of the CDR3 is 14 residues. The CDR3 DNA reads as TGTGCCAGCAGTTTACGGGTTGGGGGGAGTGAAGCTTTCTTT. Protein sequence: CASSLRVGGSEAFF.

CDR3 protein: CASSTSGTVFYEQYF. CDR3 nucleotide sequence: TGTGCCAGCAGTACATCCGGGACAGTTTTCTACGAGCAGTACTTC. The chain employs TRBV28 and TRBJ2-7, with 7 nucleotides matching TRBD1. The CDR3 loop spans 15 amino acids. After removal of 5 bases from V and 3 bases from J, the junction contained 10 bases not matched to a gene. Germline V gene sequence: CDR1 MDHEN, CDR2 SYDVKM. Complete variable domain (other parts from reference TRBV28 and TRBJ2-7): DVKVTQSSRYLVKRTGEKVFLECVQDMDHENMFWYRQDPGLGLRLIYFSYDVKMKEKGDIPEGYSVSREKKERFSLILESASTNQTSMYLCASSTSGTVFYEQYFGPGTRLTVT.

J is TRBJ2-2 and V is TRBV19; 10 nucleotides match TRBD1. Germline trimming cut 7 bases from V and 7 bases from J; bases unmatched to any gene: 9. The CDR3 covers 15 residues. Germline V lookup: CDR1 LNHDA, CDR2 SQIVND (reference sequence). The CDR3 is CASTTGGAFGGELFF. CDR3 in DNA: TGTGCCAGTACGACAGGGGGCGCATTTGGCGGGGAGCTGTTTTTT.

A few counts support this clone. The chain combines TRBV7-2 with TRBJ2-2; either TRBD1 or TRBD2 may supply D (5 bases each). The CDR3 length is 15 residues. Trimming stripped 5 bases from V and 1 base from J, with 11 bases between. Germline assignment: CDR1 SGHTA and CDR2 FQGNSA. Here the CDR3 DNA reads TGTGCCAGCAGCCCCTTGAGGGGGAACACCGGGGAGCTGTTTTTT. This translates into CASSPLRGNTGELFF.

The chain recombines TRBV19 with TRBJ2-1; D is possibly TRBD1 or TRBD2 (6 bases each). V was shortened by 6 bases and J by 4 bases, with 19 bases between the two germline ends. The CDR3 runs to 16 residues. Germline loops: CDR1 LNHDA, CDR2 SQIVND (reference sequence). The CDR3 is CASSPRGAGQYNEQFF. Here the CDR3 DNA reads TGTGCCAGTAGCCCGAGGGGGGCGGGCCAATACAATGAGCAGTTCTTC.

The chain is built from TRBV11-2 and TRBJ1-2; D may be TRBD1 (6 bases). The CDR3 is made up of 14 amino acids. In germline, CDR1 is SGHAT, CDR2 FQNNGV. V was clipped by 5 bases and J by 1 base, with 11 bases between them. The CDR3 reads CASSPGGHNYGYTF. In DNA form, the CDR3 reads TGTGCCAGCAGCCCGGGGGGCCATAACTATGGCTACACCTTC.

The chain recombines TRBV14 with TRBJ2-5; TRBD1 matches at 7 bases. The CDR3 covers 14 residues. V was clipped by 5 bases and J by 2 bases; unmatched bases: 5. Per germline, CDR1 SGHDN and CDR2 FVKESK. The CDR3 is CASSFRDSQETQYF. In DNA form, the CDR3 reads TGTGCCAGCAGCTTCCGGGACAGTCAAGAGACCCAGTACTTC.

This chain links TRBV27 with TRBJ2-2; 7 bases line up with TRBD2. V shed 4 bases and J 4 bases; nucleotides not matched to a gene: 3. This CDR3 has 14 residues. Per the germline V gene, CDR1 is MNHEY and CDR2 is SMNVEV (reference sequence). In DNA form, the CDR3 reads TGTGCCAGCAGTTGGGGGGAGGGCACCGGGGAGCTGTTTTTT. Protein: CASSWGEGTGELFF.

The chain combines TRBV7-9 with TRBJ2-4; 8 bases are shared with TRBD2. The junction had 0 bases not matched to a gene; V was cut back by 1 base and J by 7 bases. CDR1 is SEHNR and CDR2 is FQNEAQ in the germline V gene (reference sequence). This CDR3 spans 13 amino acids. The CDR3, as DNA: TGTGCCAGCAGCTTAGGACTAGCGAACATTCAGTACTTC. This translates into CASSLGLANIQYF.

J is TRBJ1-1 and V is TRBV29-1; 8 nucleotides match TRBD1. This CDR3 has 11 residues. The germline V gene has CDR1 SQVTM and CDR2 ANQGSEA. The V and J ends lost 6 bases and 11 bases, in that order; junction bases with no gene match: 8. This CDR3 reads CSVAGQGEAFF. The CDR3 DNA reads TGCAGCGTCGCAGGACAGGGTGAGGCTTTCTTT.

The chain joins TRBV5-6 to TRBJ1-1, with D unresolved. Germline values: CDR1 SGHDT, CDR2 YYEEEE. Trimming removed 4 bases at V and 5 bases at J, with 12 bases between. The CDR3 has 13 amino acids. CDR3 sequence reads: CASSEGGWTEAFF. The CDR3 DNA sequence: TGTGCCAGCAGCGAAGGTGGGTGGACTGAAGCTTTCTTT.